A selection of T cell receptor beta chains follows, all from one sample in a study of blood T cell repertoires in COVID-19. TCRdb's table, derived via immunoSEQ multiplex PCR, lists solely in-frame clones and lacks some. The data show about 280,000 clones, about nine tenths seen once. Sample: peripheral blood. The receptor set was obtained from a woman younger than 45 with active or convalescent COVID-19. Both conserved end residues are part of each CDR3. The D gene is left open where the match is weak. The listing skips clone size in some rows; elsewhere it reads once, few, many or a size class.

j_call | clone_size | d_call | v_call | cdr3_nt | cdr3_aa
TRBJ1-2 | few | TRBD1 | TRBV7-2 | TGTGCCAGCAGCCGCCAAGCGACAGGGGTAGCCTATGGCTACACCTTC | CASSRQATGVAYGYTF
TRBJ1-2 | NA | TRBD1 | TRBV5-4 | TGTGCCAGCAGCAAACCGGGACAGGGTAGGAATGGCTACACCTTC | CASSKPGQGRNGYTF
TRBJ2-7 | NA | TRBD1 | TRBV18 | TGTGCCAGCTCACCAAGACCGGGACAGGGGTACGAGCAGTACTTC | CASSPRPGQGYEQYF
TRBJ1-5 | NA | TRBD1 | TRBV19 | TGTGCCAGTAGGGCCCGGTGGGACAGGGAGATCCGGGCAATGGGGGCCCAGCATTTT | CASRARWDREIRAMGAQHF
TRBJ1-6 | few | TRBD1 | TRBV6-1 | TGTGCCAGCAGTGATACCGGGACAGGGGGCAGGTGGCGATCACCCCTCCACTTT | CASSDTGTGGRWRSPLHF
TRBJ1-2 | NA | NA | TRBV28 | TGTGCCAGCAGTGAGGTCCAGTATGGCTACACCTTC | CASSEVQYGYTF
TRBJ2-3 | NA | TRBD2 | TRBV30 | TGTGCCTCTAAACTAGCGGGGGGGCTAACAGATACGCAGTATTTT | CASKLAGGLTDTQYF
TRBJ2-7 | NA | TRBD1 | TRBV5-1 | TGCGCCAGCAGTCGGGACAGGGGAGACTACGAGCAGTACTTC | CASSRDRGDYEQYF
TRBJ1-2 | NA | TRBD1 | TRBV29-1 | TGCAGCGCTGCGACGACAGGGGTCTATGGCTACACCTTC | CSAATTGVYGYTF
TRBJ1-4 | NA | NA | TRBV21-1 | TGTGCCAGCAGCTGGGGGGCTAATGAAAAACTGTTTTTT | CASSWGANEKLFF
TRBJ2-1 | NA | NA | TRBV9 | TGTGCCAGCAGCGTAGTGGGGGCTAAAGAGCAGTTCTTC | CASSVVGAKEQFF
TRBJ1-5 | NA | NA | TRBV9 | TGTGCCAGCAGCAGAGGACAGTATAGCAATCAGCCCCAGCATTTT | CASSRGQYSNQPQHF
TRBJ2-5 | once | TRBD2 | TRBV2 | TGTGCCAGCAGTCTTTCTAGCGGGGGGGGACGAGAGACCCAGTACTTC | CASSLSSGGGRETQYF
TRBJ1-2 | NA | NA | TRBV15 | TGTGCCACCAGCAGAGGCGGGGGCTTCTATGGCTACACCTTC | CATSRGGGFYGYTF
TRBJ1-1 | few | NA | TRBV30 | TGTGCCTGGAGTGTACCCATCCTGGACTCCCAGTTT | CAWSVPILDSQF
TRBJ2-5 | NA | NA | TRBV7-2 | TGTGCCAGCGCCGGGGGGCAGGTCGAGACCCAGTACTTC | CASAGGQVETQYF
TRBJ2-3 | NA | NA | TRBV5-4 | TGTGCCAGCAGGGGAGGGGGGGGAGATCGGGCAGATACGCAGTATTTT | CASRGGGGDRADTQYF
TRBJ1-2 | NA | TRBD1 | TRBV9 | TGTGCCAGCAGCGTAGGGGGACAGGGGGCCCAACATGGAGGCTACACCTTC | CASSVGGQGAQHGGYTF
TRBJ2-7 | NA | TRBD1 | TRBV7-2 | TGTGCCAGCGCGTCGACAGGGGGCAAAACCTACGAGCAGTACTTC | CASASTGGKTYEQYF
TRBJ2-3 | NA | NA | TRBV20-1 | TGCAGTGCTAGTCGGACAGCTCCTAGCACAGATACGCAGTATTTT | CSASRTAPSTDTQYF
TRBJ1-5 | NA | NA | TRBV27 | TGTGCCAGCAGTTCAGGGTTAGGCAATCAGCCCCAGCATTTT | CASSSGLGNQPQHF
TRBJ1-1 | few | NA | TRBV28 | TGTGCCAGCAGTGGGGGGGGAGCCACTGAAGCTTTCTTT | CASSGGGATEAFF
TRBJ1-4 | NA | NA | TRBV28 | TGTGCCAGCAGTTTCGTCGGTGAAAAACTGTTTTTT | CASSFVGEKLFF
TRBJ1-2 | NA | TRBD1 | TRBV4-2 | TGTGCCAGCAGCCAACCTTCGCAGGGGGGACTCCCCTATGGCTACACCTTC | CASSQPSQGGLPYGYTF
TRBJ2-3 | NA | TRBD2 | TRBV25-1 | TGTGCCAGCAGTGCCGACTATACTAGGGAGGGCGCAGATACGCAGTATTTT | CASSADYTREGADTQYF
TRBJ1-3 | NA | TRBD1 | TRBV9 | TGTGCCAGCAATGAGGGGGCTTGGGGAAACACCATATATTTT | CASNEGAWGNTIYF
TRBJ2-5 | NA | NA | TRBV7-2 | TGTGCCAGCAGCTCCGACCAAGAGACCCAGTACTTC | CASSSDQETQYF
TRBJ2-7 | NA | TRBD1 | TRBV7-2 | TGTGCCAGCAGCTTACAGGACAGGGGCGACGAGCAGTACTTC | CASSLQDRGDEQYF
TRBJ2-6 | NA | NA | TRBV5-8 | TGTGCCAGCAGCTTGGTGGGCGCCTCTGGGGCCAACGTCCTGACTTTC | CASSLVGASGANVLTF
TRBJ2-7 | NA | TRBD1 | TRBV30 | TGTGCCTGGAGTGTGGGGACAGGGGGCTACGAGCAGTACTTC | CAWSVGTGGYEQYF
TRBJ2-3 | NA | NA | TRBV9 | TGTGCCAGCGGGGCACTATCTTCAGATACGCAGTATTTT | CASGALSSDTQYF
TRBJ2-2 | NA | NA | TRBV6-5 | TGTGCCAGCAGTTACTCGAACCAGCGTGTCACCGGGGAGCTGTTTTTT | CASSYSNQRVTGELFF
TRBJ2-7 | NA | NA | TRBV7-3 | TGTGCCAGCAGCTTAAGCGGCCCCGGGGGCGAGCAGTACTTC | CASSLSGPGGEQYF
TRBJ2-7 | NA | TRBD2 | TRBV7-2 | TGTGCCAGCAGCTTAACGGCGGGGGGCCTTTCCTACGAGCAGTACTTC | CASSLTAGGLSYEQYF
TRBJ1-1 | NA | NA | TRBV6-5 | TGTGCCAGCAGGTCACAGGGTAGTGACACTGAAGCTTTCTTT | CASRSQGSDTEAFF
TRBJ1-5 | NA | NA | TRBV28 | TGTGCCAGCAGCCTCGACAGAAATCAGCCCCAGCATTTT | CASSLDRNQPQHF
TRBJ2-7 | NA | NA | TRBV19 | TGTGCCAGTAGTGGGCTTACCTACGAGCAGTACTTC | CASSGLTYEQYF
TRBJ2-1 | NA | NA | TRBV5-5 | TGTGCCAGCAGCCTAAGGGGGGGCCGGGTCTTC | CASSLRGGRVF
TRBJ2-5 | NA | NA | TRBV9 | TGTGCCAGCAGCGTAGCTCGAGGGGCGGGGGAGACCCAGTACTTC | CASSVARGAGETQYF
TRBJ2-3 | NA | NA | TRBV7-9 | TGTGCCAGCAGCCCTCCAGGGGATGATACAGATACGCAGTATTTT | CASSPPGDDTDTQYF
TRBJ1-6 | NA | TRBD1 | TRBV7-2 | TGTGCCAGCAGCTTATTCCAGGGGGCGGGCAATTCACCCCTCCACTTT | CASSLFQGAGNSPLHF
TRBJ2-3 | NA | TRBD1 | TRBV18 | TGTGCCAGCTCACCGCGGACAGGGGGGACAGATACGCAGTATTTT | CASSPRTGGTDTQYF